Given below is one T cell receptor beta chain in context. A read error may produce the germline difference seen at one junction end. The sample holds other DNA sequences that translate to the same CDR3. This sample was taken from a study of cytomegalovirus exposure and HLA in healthy donors. Whole-study context: The Caucasian-associated ancestry cluster held roughly 81% of 398 genotyped donors.

It was with 60 Vbeta and 13 Jbeta primers that the PCR ran. Libraries were prepared by immunoSEQ multiplex PCR; TCRdb keeps only in-frame clonotypes and omits some of them. The sample has about 160,000 clones, 80% seen once; the top ten hold 1.3%. Sequences were obtained from PBMCs. The clonotype was recovered from a woman aged 45-59 years in good health and CMV-seronegative.

The CDR3 protein is CASSLYINSNQPQHF. The DNA of the CDR3 is TGTGCTAGCAGTTTATACATTAATAGCAATCAGCCCCAGCATTTT. This chain connects TRBV28 to TRBJ1-5; D call uncertain. The CDR3 has 15 residues. Germline V gene sequence: CDR1 MDHEN, CDR2 SYDVKM.